This T cell receptor beta chain was profiled in a study of blood T cells in healthy people across ages. Study context: Capture via template switching afforded approximately one barcoded beta molecule per two T cells. Study observations and caveats: Roughly linearly, TCR beta diversity per million T cells fell as age increased. A conclusive naive versus antigen-experienced comparison was prevented by the unsorted PBMCs.

Trimming took off 6 bases at V and 6 bases at J, with 15 bases between the two ends. The length of the CDR3 is 14 residues. A word on this clonotype: The antigen is undetermined.

A second PCR of 7 to 11 cycles used a sample-barcoded 5' primer and a J-beta primer mix. Each CDR3 protein gets one entry after TCRdb re-called the 5' RACE reads with MiXCR. The sample contains hundreds of thousands of distinct CDR3 sequences, about 62% of which appear only once. This clonotype was sampled from a man in his thirties or forties in good health. The source material was blood. This chain links TRBV12-3 or TRBV12-4 with TRBJ2-1; D assignment may be TRBD1 or TRBD2 (5 bases each). In DNA form, the CDR3 reads TGTGCCAGCAGGGGGCCAGAGAGGGTCAATGAGCAGTTCTTC. As protein: CASRGPERVNEQFF.